This TCR beta chain was found in a study of T cells in Graves' hyperthyroidism and ophthalmopathy. Recently diagnosed hyperthyroidism of less than 2 months' duration affected patients aged 18 to 65. In germline, CDR1 is SEHNR, CDR2 FQNEAQ (reference sequence). The CDR3 has 16 residues. V gave up 5 bases and J gave up 1 base, with 17 bases separating them. TCR beta CDR3 region amplification was performed from RNA transcripts. First-round RT-PCR of the TCR CDR3 relied on the HTBI primer set. Using its own MiXCR run on the multiplex PCR reads, TCRdb lists one record per CDR3 protein. Found here are about 760,000 distinct CDR3 sequences, just over 35% of them singletons; the top ten hold around 32%.

Source material: blood. This TCR was recovered from a woman aged 40 to 55 with Graves' hyperthyroidism. This sequence joins TRBV7-9 and TRBJ1-1; perhaps TRBD1 as D (6 bases). CDR3 DNA: TGTGCCAGCAGCCAGAGATCCCAGGGGTCGAACACTGAAGCTTTCTTT. Translating it yields CASSQRSQGSNTEAFF.